This T cell receptor beta chain emerged from a study of CD8 T cells in ankylosing spondylitis. Germline V gene data show CDR1 as DFQATT and CDR2 as SNEGSKA (reference sequence). Trimming at V came to 7 bases and at J to 0 bases, leaving 5 bases not matched to a gene. CDR3 length equals 16 residues. This clonotype showed up just a few times. Its antigen is undetermined. Libraries of TCR beta came from quantitative 5'-RACE with molecular barcodes. TCRdb processed the 5' RACE reads anew with MiXCR; each CDR3 protein has one entry. In the table there are 350,000 or so distinct CDR3 sequences, roughly 14% of which are singletons. Whole-study results and caveats: Apparently characteristic of ankylosing spondylitis blood was a TCR beta motif (fewer than 10 highly homologous variants). According to the report, clones linked to the disease were significantly enriched in matched synovial fluid samples taken from ankylosing spondylitis patients. Disease-linked clones had a CD8+ phenotype and relatively low frequency in peripheral blood.

The rearrangement uses TRBV20-1 and TRBJ2-1, with 14 bases lining up with TRBD2. The sequencing input was blood, either unsorted or a sorted T cell fraction (not recorded which). This receptor was identified in a male donor with ankylosing spondylitis or in good health (not recorded which). The CDR3 bases are TGCAGTGGAGGACTAGCGGGAGGTAGCTCCTACAATGAGCAGTTCTTC. It specifies CSGGLAGGSSYNEQFF.